Sequencing of this T cell receptor beta chain was carried out in a study of Ad26.COV2.S vaccination and SARS-CoV-2 variants. Germline values: CDR1 MDHEN, CDR2 SYDVKM. This CDR3 contains 18 residues. Trimming stripped 2 bases from V and 4 bases from J, with 20 bases between. Method: immunoSEQ multiplex PCR; TCRdb's copy keeps in-frame clones and lacks some. The sample contains some 450,000 clones, around 90% of which appear only once. Findings and caveats of the study: The TCR breadth and depth analyses may have understated or missed part of the total T cell responses.

Comment on this clone: The antigen remains undetermined.

Treatment in this sample: 19 received Ad26.COV2.S at low or high dose, single or two shots; roughly 5 received placebo; per-sample allocation not given. Sampling took place 63 days after the first vaccine or placebo injection. The J gene is TRBJ2-2, the V gene TRBV28; D is undetermined. The source was peripheral blood, collected in a trial of Ad26.COV2.S vaccine versus placebo. This clonotype was sampled from a person between 18 and 59 years old who received the Ad26.COV2.S COVID-19 vaccine or a placebo. CDR3 nucleotides: TGTGCCAGCAGTTTAGATCTGGGTGCCGTGGCTGGCACCGGGGAGCTGTTTTTT. Protein sequence: CASSLDLGAVAGTGELFF.